The TCR beta chain described here comes from a study of T-cell memory formation after mild COVID-19. Overall study: Clusters of TCRs were largely donor specific.

Comments on this clonotype: What it binds is unknown.

In germline, CDR1 is SGDLS, CDR2 YYNGEE. This CDR3 region has 13 residues. V was cut by 0 bases and J by 3 bases, with 7 bases left in between. The study, taken as a whole, reports: Researchers could not confirm that second-wave clones peaking on day 37 targeted SARS-CoV-2. Balance between CD4 and CD8 was seen in clones contracting day 15 to 85, and a CD4+ lean was seen in later expanders. Cross-reactive memory appears to have joined, as suggested by some responding clones showing up in pre-infection memory.

Via MiXCR, TCRdb re-called the 5' RACE reads, giving one row per CDR3 protein. The sample has under 200,000 distinct CDR3 sequences, around a third seen once; the top ten hold approximately 12%. This receptor was taken from an adult woman who had mild COVID-19 (a few samples of this study predate the infection). Cell type and time point are not known. The sample taken for sequencing was PBMCs or a T cell subset sorted from them (not recorded which). The chain employs TRBV9 and TRBJ2-7; no clear D. The CDR3 protein is CASSVGSDYEQYF. The DNA for the CDR3 is TGTGCCAGCAGCGTAGGGTCTGACTACGAGCAGTACTTC.